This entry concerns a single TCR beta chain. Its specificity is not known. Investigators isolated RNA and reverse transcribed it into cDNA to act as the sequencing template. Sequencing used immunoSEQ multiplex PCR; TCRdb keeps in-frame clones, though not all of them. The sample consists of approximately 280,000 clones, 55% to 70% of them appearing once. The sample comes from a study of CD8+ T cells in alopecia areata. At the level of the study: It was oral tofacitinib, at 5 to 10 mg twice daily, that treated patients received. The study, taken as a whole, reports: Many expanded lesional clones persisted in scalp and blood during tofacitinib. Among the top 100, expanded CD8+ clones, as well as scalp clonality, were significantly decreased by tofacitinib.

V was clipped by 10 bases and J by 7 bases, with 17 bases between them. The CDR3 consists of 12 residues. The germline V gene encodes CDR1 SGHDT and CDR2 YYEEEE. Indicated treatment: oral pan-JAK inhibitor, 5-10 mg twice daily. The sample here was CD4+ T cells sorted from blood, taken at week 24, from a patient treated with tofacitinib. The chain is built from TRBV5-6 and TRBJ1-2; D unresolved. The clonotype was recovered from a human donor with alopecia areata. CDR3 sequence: CAGPGFRAGYTF. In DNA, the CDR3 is TGTGCCGGCCCAGGTTTTAGGGCTGGCTACACCTTC.